This T cell receptor (beta chain) was recorded in a study of T-cell reconstitution after alpha-beta-depleted transplantation in children. Germline V gene lookup returns CDR1 MNHNS and CDR2 SASEGT. CDR3 length: 14 amino acids. With 6 bases clipped from V and 1 base from J, the junction kept 5 bases outside the gene matches. This clonotype was seen a few times. Antigen unknown. During its preparation, the TCRbeta library received unique molecular identifiers. TCRdb re-derived calls from the PCR reads in MiXCR, one entry per CDR3 protein. Of fewer than 700,000 distinct CDR3 sequences detected, 23% appear once; the ten largest clones hold 13% to 15%. The study, taken as a whole, reports: The study traced high day-60 TCRbeta diversity in some patients to surviving recipient T cells and thymic progenitors. At the one-year point after transplant, T-cell counts and TCRbeta diversity were found to come mostly from T cells that had been newly produced. Alpha-beta T cells about two months after transplant reportedly derived from several hundred expanded graft clones.

The sequence derives from a boy less than two years old who had a stem cell transplant for acute myeloid leukemia, so the T cells may come from the graft donor. This chain uses TRBV6-1 with TRBJ1-1; TRBD1 matches 7 bases. The sample consisted of PBMCs, mostly from graft donor cells, taken 360 days after TCRalphabeta/CD19-depleted stem cell transplant. In DNA, the CDR3 is TGTGCCAGCAGGACAGGGAAGGCGAACACTGAAGCTTTCTTT. This sequence encodes CASRTGKANTEAFF.